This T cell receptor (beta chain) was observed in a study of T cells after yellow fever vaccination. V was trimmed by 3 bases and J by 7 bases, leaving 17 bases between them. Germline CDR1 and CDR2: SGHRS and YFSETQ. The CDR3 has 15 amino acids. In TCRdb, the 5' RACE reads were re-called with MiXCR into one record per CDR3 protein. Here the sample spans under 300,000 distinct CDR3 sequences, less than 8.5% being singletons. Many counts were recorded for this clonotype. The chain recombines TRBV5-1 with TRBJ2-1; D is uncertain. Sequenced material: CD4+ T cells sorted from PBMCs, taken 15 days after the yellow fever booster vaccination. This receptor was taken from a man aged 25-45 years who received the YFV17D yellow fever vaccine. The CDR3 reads CASSSVTPRSNEQFF. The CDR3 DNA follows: TGCGCCAGCAGCTCGGTAACTCCGCGTAGTAATGAGCAGTTCTTC. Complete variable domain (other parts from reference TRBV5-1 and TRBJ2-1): KAGVTQTPRYLIKTRGQQVTLSCSPISGHRSVSWYQQTPGQGLQFLFEYFSETQRNKGNFPGRFSGRQFSNSRSEMNVSTLELGDSALYLCASSSVTPRSNEQFFGPGTRLTVL.